The rows below give T cell receptor beta chains drawn from one sample of a study of regulatory T cells in long-lasting Graves disease. TCRdb re-analysed the multiplex PCR reads in MiXCR, keeping a single row per CDR3 protein. The top ten clones hold just under 25% of a sample with about 530,000 distinct CDR3 sequences, 16% of them seen once. The same data also contributed to another study, on T cells in Graves' hyperthyroidism and ophthalmopathy.

Sequencing used peripheral blood mononuclear cells (PBMCs), obtained at new diagnosis, from a patient treated with antithyroid drugs. These receptors all stem from a woman aged 40-65 years with Graves disease. Both conserved end residues are part of each CDR3. The order of the fields is J gene, clone size, CDR3 length, D gene, V gene, CDR3 protein, CDR3 DNA. A D gene is named only where the DNA matches it firmly. Size values are once, few and many counts, or a class for expanded clones, and some rows have none.

TRBJ1-1 | many | 15 | . | TRBV20-1 | CSARDGQHMNTEAFF | TGCAGTGCTAGAGATGGTCAGCACATGAACACTGAAGCTTTCTTT
TRBJ2-4 | . | 16 | TRBD1 | TRBV3-1 | CASSFDRGPAKNIQYF | TGTGCCAGCAGCTTTGACAGGGGGCCGGCCAAAAACATTCAGTACTTC
TRBJ1-1 | . | 13 | . | TRBV27 | CASSTQINTEAFF | TGTGCCAGCAGCACACAAATTAACACTGAAGCTTTCTTT
TRBJ2-2 | few | 14 | TRBD1 | TRBV10-3 | CASTGTGMGGELFF | TGTGCCAGTACCGGGACAGGAATGGGCGGGGAGCTGTTTTTT
TRBJ1-5 | . | 16 | TRBD1 | TRBV19 | CASRDMAQGANQPQHF | TGTGCCAGTAGAGATATGGCACAGGGGGCGAATCAGCCCCAGCATTTT
TRBJ1-5 | few | 14 | . | TRBV5-1 | CASSAKLGGQPQHF | TGCGCCAGCAGTGCGAAGTTAGGAGGTCAGCCCCAGCATTTT
TRBJ1-1 | many | 13 | . | TRBV12-3/TRBV12-4 | CASSTHMNTEAFF | TGTGCCAGCTCGACTCACATGAACACTGAAGCTTTCTTT
TRBJ2-2 | few | 15 | . | TRBV12-3/TRBV12-4 | CASTTRILNTGELFF | TGTGCCAGCACCACCAGGATTTTGAACACCGGGGAGCTGTTTTTT
TRBJ1-1 | . | 11 | . | TRBV29-1 | CSVLGGTEAFF | TGCAGCGTTCTAGGGGGCACTGAAGCTTTCTTT
TRBJ2-6 | many | 18 | . | TRBV27 | CASSDPGRRFSGANVLTF | TGTGCCAGCAGTGATCCGGGCCGAAGGTTCTCTGGGGCCAACGTCCTGACTTTC
TRBJ2-3 | . | 14 | TRBD2 | TRBV20-1 | CSAIAGGLTDTQYF | TGCAGTGCTATAGCGGGGGGGCTAACAGATACGCAGTATTTT
TRBJ1-1 | . | 17 | . | TRBV11-3 | CASSLDPPGASYTEAFF | TGTGCCAGCAGCTTAGATCCGCCGGGGGCTTCATACACTGAAGCTTTCTTT
TRBJ2-7 | many | 14 | . | TRBV10-1 | CASRGNSPGYEQYF | TGCGCCAGCAGAGGGAACAGTCCGGGGTACGAGCAGTACTTC
TRBJ2-5 | many | 14 | . | TRBV7-2 | CASSLTRAGETQYF | TGTGCCAGCAGCTTGACCCGGGCGGGGGAGACCCAGTACTTC
TRBJ2-2 | . | 16 | TRBD2 | TRBV6-1 | CASSRVTSRNTGELFF | TGTGCCAGCAGTCGGGTGACTAGCCGGAACACCGGGGAGCTGTTTTTT
TRBJ2-1 | many | 15 | TRBD2 | TRBV20-1 | CSARRDGTREYEQFF | TGCAGTGCTAGACGGGACGGGACTAGGGAGTATGAGCAGTTCTTC
TRBJ1-1 | many | 14 | . | TRBV9 | CASSVEAMNTEAFF | TGTGCCAGCAGCGTAGAAGCGATGAACACTGAAGCTTTCTTT
TRBJ1-3 | few | 14 | . | TRBV29-1 | CSVEDGGRGNTIYF | TGCAGCGTTGAAGATGGTGGCCGTGGAAACACCATATATTTT
TRBJ1-5 | many | 14 | . | TRBV2 | CASTELPSNQPQHF | TGTGCCAGCACCGAACTTCCAAGCAATCAGCCCCAGCATTTT
TRBJ2-7 | many | 14 | . | TRBV5-1 | CASAAGTSPYEQYF | TGCGCCAGCGCCGCCGGGACCTCACCCTACGAGCAGTACTTC